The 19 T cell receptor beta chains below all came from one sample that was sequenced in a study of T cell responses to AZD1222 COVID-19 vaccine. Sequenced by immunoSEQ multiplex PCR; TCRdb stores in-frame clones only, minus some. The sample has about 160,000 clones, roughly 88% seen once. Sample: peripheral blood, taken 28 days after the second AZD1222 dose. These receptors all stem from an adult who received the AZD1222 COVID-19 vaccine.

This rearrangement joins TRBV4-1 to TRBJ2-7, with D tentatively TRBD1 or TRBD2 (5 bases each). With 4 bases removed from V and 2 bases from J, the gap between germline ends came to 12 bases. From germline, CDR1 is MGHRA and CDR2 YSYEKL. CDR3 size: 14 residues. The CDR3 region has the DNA TGCGCCAGCAGCCGGGACCACGGTGCCTACGAGCAGTACTTC. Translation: CASSRDHGAYEQYF.

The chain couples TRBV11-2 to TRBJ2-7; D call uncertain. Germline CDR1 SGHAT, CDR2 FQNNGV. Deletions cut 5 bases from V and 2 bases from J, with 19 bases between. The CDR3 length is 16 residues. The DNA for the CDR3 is TGTGCCAGCAGCCGAACCCATCGGGCTGCAGCCTACGAGCAGTACTTC. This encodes CASSRTHRAAAYEQYF.

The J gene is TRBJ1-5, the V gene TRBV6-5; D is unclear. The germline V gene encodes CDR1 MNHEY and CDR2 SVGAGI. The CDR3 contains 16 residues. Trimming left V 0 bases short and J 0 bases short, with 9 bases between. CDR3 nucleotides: TGTGCCAGCAGTTACTCTGCGCTGTATAGCAATCAGCCCCAGCATTTT. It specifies CASSYSALYSNQPQHF.

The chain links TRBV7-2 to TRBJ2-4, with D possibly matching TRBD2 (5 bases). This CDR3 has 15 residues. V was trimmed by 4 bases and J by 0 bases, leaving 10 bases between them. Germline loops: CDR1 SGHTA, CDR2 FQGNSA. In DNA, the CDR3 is TGTGCCAGCAGCTACCCCGGGGTAGCCAAAAACATTCAGTACTTC. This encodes CASSYPGVAKNIQYF.

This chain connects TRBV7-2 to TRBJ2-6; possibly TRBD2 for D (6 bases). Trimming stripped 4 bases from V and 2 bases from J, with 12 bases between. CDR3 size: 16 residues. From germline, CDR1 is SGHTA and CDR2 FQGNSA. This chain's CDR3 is CASSSPPGAGANVLTF. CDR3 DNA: TGTGCCAGCAGCTCCCCCCCGGGGGCTGGGGCCAACGTCCTGACTTTC.

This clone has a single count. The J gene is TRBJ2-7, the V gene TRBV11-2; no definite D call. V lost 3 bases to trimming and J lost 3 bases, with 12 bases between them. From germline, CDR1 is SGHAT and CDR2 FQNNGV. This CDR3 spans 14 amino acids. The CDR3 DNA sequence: TGTGCCAGCAGCTTCCCCGGGCGGAGCTACGAGCAGTACTTC. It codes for CASSFPGRSYEQYF.

CDR3 protein: CASSLGGVDIQYF. The CDR3, as DNA: TGTGCCAGCTCTCTCGGAGGCGTGGACATTCAGTACTTC. The genes are TRBV18 and TRBJ2-4, with a possible D match to TRBD2 (5 bases). The CDR3 contains 13 residues. V dropped 6 bases and J dropped 8 bases, with 14 bases sitting between them. CDR1 and CDR2 from the germline V gene are KGHSH and LQKENI.

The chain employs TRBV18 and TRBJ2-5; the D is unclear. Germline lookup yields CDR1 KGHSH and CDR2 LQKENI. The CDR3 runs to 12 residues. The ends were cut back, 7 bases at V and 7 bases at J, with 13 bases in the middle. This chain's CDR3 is CASCRTSGTQYF. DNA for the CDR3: TGTGCCAGCTGTCGGACCTCAGGGACCCAGTACTTC. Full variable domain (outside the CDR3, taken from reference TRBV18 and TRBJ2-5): NAGVMQNPRHLVRRRGQEARLRCSPMKGHSHVYWYRQLPEEGLKFMVYLQKENIIDESGMPKERFSAEFPKEGPSILRIQQVVRGDSAAYFCASCRTSGTQYFGPGTRLLVL.

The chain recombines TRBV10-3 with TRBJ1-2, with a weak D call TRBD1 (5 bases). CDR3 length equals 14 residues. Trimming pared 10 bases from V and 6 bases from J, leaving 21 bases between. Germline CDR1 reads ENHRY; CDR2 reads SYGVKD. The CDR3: CASLPGQGGDGYTF. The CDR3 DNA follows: TGTGCCAGCCTACCGGGGCAGGGCGGCGATGGCTACACCTTC.

The CDR3 DNA sequence: TGTGCCAGCAGCTTAAGGCTAGCGGGGGGACGATCGGAGCAGTACTTC. Protein product: CASSLRLAGGRSEQYF. This chain connects TRBV7-2 to TRBJ2-7, with TRBD2 matching 11 bases. Germline V gives CDR1 SGHTA, CDR2 FQGNSA. There are 16 residues in the CDR3. V trimming: 2 bases; J trimming: 7 bases; junction bases outside the gene matches: 10.

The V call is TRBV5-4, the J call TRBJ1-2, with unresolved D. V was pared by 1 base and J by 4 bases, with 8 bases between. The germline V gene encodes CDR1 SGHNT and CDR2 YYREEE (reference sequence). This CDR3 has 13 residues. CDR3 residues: CASSLPEGYGYTF. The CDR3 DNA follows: TGTGCCAGCAGCTTGCCAGAAGGCTATGGCTACACCTTC.

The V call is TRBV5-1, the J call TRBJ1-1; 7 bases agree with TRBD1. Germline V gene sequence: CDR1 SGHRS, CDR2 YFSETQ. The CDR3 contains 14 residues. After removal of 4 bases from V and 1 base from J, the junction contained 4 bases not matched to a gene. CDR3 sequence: CASSTGQPNTEAFF. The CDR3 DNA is TGCGCCAGCAGCACGGGACAGCCGAACACTGAAGCTTTCTTT.

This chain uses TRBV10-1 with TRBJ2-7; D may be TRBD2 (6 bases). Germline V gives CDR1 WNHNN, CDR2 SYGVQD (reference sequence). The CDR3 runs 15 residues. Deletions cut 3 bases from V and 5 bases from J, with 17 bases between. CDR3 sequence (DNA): TGCGCCAGCAGTGATGGAGGGGCAGGGAACGACGAGCAGTACTTC. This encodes CASSDGGAGNDEQYF.

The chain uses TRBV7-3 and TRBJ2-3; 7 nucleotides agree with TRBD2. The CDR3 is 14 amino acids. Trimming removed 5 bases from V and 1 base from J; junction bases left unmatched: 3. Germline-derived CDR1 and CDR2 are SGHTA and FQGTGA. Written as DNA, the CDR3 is TGTGCCAGCAGCCCGGGGGGAGGCACAGATACGCAGTATTTT. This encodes CASSPGGGTDTQYF.

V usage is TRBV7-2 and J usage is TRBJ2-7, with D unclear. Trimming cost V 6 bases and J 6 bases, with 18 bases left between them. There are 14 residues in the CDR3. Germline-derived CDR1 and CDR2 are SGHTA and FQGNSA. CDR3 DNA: TGTGCCAGCAGTTCGGGTGGTGGGTACGGCGAGCAGTACTTC. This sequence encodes CASSSGGGYGEQYF.

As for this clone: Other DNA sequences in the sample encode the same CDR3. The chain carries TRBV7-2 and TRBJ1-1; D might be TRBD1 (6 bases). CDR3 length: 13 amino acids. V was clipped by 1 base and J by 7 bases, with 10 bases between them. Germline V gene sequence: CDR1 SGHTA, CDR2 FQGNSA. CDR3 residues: CASSLGRGSEAFF. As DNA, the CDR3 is TGTGCCAGCAGCTTAGGCAGGGGAAGTGAAGCTTTCTTT.

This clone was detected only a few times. The CDR3: CATSSGQAETQYF. The CDR3 coding sequence is TGTGCCACCAGCAGCGGACAGGCGGAGACCCAGTACTTC. The rearrangement uses TRBV15 and TRBJ2-5; 7 bases fit TRBD1. Germline loops: CDR1 LNHNV, CDR2 YYDKDF (reference sequence). This CDR3 region has 13 residues. V shed 3 bases and J 5 bases; nucleotides not matched to a gene: 3.

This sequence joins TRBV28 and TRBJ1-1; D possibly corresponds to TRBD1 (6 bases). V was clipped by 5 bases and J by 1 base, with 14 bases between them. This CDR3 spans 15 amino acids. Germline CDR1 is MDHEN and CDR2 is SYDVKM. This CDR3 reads CASSPRQAGNTEAFF. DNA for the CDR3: TGTGCCAGCAGTCCCCGACAGGCCGGGAACACTGAAGCTTTCTTT.

CDR3 nucleotide sequence: TGTGCCTGGAGAACAAGCTACGAGCAGTACTTC. This codes for CAWRTSYEQYF. The chain uses TRBV30 and TRBJ2-7, with D unclear. The CDR3 spans 11 residues. Trimming cost V 3 bases and J 3 bases, with 6 bases left between them. The V gene's germline CDR1 is GTSNPN and CDR2 SVGIG (reference sequence).